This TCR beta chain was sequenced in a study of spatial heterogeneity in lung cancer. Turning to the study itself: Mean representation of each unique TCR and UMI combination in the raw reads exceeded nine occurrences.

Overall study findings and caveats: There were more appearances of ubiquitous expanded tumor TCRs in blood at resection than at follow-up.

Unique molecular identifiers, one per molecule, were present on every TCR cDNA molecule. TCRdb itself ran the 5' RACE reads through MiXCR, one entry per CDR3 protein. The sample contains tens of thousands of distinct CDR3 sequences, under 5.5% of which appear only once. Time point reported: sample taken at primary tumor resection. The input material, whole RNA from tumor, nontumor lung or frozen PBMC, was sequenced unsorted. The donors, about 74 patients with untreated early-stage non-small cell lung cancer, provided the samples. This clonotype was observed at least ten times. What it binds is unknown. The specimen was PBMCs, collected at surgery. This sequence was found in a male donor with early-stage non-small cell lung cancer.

The CDR3 sequence is CASSPGGGETQYF. Here the CDR3 DNA reads TGTGCCAGCAGTCCAGGGGGAGGGGAGACCCAGTACTTC. This chain joins TRBV12-3 or TRBV12-4 and TRBJ2-5; D possibly uses TRBD1 or TRBD2 (7 bases each). With 5 bases removed from V and 5 bases from J, the gap between germline ends came to 12 bases. There are 13 residues in the CDR3.